This is a list of T cell receptor beta chains from one sample in a study of T cell responses to AZD1222 COVID-19 vaccine. Using immunoSEQ multiplex PCR, the repertoire was profiled, and TCRdb retains in-frame clones only, with some absent. The sample consists of about 150,000 clones, 75% to 95% of them appearing once. This sample comprised peripheral blood, obtained on day 0 of AZD1222 vaccination. The receptor source for this set is an adult in good health. Each CDR3 is given with its conserved first and last residue. The D gene is left open where the match is weak. Clone size is given for some rows only: seen once, a few or many times, or a class if the clone is expanded.

clone_size	d_call	v_call	j_call	cdr3_nt	cdr3_aa
-	TRBD2	TRBV5-5	TRBJ2-5	TGTGCCAGCAGCGATGGGACTAGCGGGCAAGAGACCCAGTACTTC	CASSDGTSGQETQYF
-	-	TRBV19	TRBJ1-2	TGTGCCAGTAAAGGCCCCGGGGGCGCCTATGGCTACACCTTC	CASKGPGGAYGYTF
-	-	TRBV5-1	TRBJ2-5	TGCGCCAGCAGTTTTGATGAGACCCAGTACTTC	CASSFDETQYF
-	TRBD2	TRBV10-2	TRBJ2-2	TGCGCGACCAAGGGACTAGCGGGGAGCACCGGGGAGCTGTTTTTT	CATKGLAGSTGELFF
-	-	TRBV29-1	TRBJ2-3	TGCAGCGTTGTCGCGGGACAGAAAATGACAGATACGCAGTATTTT	CSVVAGQKMTDTQYF
once	-	TRBV11-2	TRBJ2-7	TGTGCCAGTCGCCGTAACAATTGGGGATTCTACGAGCAGTACTTC	CASRRNNWGFYEQYF
-	-	TRBV28	TRBJ2-1	TGTGCCAGCAGCTCGGGAGCCTACTTGTCGGAGTTCTTC	CASSSGAYLSEFF
-	-	TRBV28	TRBJ1-5	TGTGCCAGCAGCCTAAGGGCGGTAGATAGCAATCAGCCCCAGCATTTT	CASSLRAVDSNQPQHF
-	TRBD2	TRBV6-2/TRBV6-3	TRBJ2-3	TGTGCCAGCAGTCTTTCCCGGACTAGCGGGAGGACCCATACGCAGTATTTT	CASSLSRTSGRTHTQYF
-	TRBD1	TRBV3-1/TRBV3-2	TRBJ1-6	TGTGCCAGCAGCCAAGACGCGGACAGGCCCACGACCCTCCACTTT	CASSQDADRPTTLHF
-	TRBD2	TRBV11-2	TRBJ2-7	TGTGCCACCGAAAGACTAGCGGACAAAAAACACTACGAGCAGTACTTC	CATERLADKKHYEQYF
-	TRBD1	TRBV9	TRBJ1-2	TGTGCCAGCAGCACTTTTGGACAGGCGTCTCACTATGGCTACACCTTC	CASSTFGQASHYGYTF
once	TRBD1	TRBV6-5	TRBJ1-1	TGTGCCACCCGGACAGGGCTAAGCACTGAAGCTTTCTTT	CATRTGLSTEAFF
-	-	TRBV20-1	TRBJ1-6	TGCATCCTTCGCAGGAATTCACCCCTCCACTTT	CILRRNSPLHF
-	-	TRBV30	TRBJ2-1	TGTGCCTGGAGTGTTTCGACCCGAGAGCAGTTCTTC	CAWSVSTREQFF
-	-	TRBV6-2/TRBV6-3	TRBJ1-5	TGTGCCAGCAGTTTCCCGGCGGTTAGCAATCAGCCCCAGCATTTT	CASSFPAVSNQPQHF
-	TRBD1	TRBV27	TRBJ1-1	TGTGCCAGCACCTCAGGGGGGCGGCGAGGGACTGAAGCTTTCTTT	CASTSGGRRGTEAFF
-	TRBD2	TRBV19	TRBJ2-2	TGTGCCAGTAGTATCCCTAGCGGGAGGGTTGGCACCGGGGAGCTGTTTTTT	CASSIPSGRVGTGELFF
-	TRBD2	TRBV27	TRBJ2-3	TGTGCCAGCAGTTTCCTAGCGGGAACGAACACAGATACGCAGTATTTT	CASSFLAGTNTDTQYF
-	-	TRBV30	TRBJ2-7	TGTGCCTGGAGCGGATTTAGCTCCTACGAGCAGTACTTC	CAWSGFSSYEQYF
-	TRBD1	TRBV15	TRBJ1-5	TGTGCCACCAGAAGGACAGGGCAAGGTCAGCCCCAGCATTTT	CATRRTGQGQPQHF
-	TRBD1	TRBV4-3	TRBJ2-1	TGCGCCAGCAGCCAAGGCCTAGGACAGGGTACTTGGTCATACAATGAGCAGTTCTTC	CASSQGLGQGTWSYNEQFF
-	TRBD1	TRBV19	TRBJ1-5	TGTGCCAGCCGGGACAGGGGAAGTCCTCTTTATTTT	CASRDRGSPLYF
-	-	TRBV6-5	TRBJ1-2	TGTGCCAGCATGAACAAAGGGGTGGGGGACTATGGCTACACCTTC	CASMNKGVGDYGYTF
-	-	TRBV11-2	TRBJ1-6	TGTGCCAGCAGCTCACACAGACAGAACTATAATTCACCCCTCCACTTT	CASSSHRQNYNSPLHF
-	-	TRBV2	TRBJ2-5	TGTGCCAGCGCGCGGAGGCCCAACGGAGGGGGAAAGGAGACCCAGTACTTC	CASARRPNGGGKETQYF
-	TRBD2	TRBV6-5	TRBJ2-7	TGTGCCAGCAGTTACGTCTTAGCGGGTCCCTACGAGCAGTACTTC	CASSYVLAGPYEQYF
-	-	TRBV5-8	TRBJ1-2	TGTGCCAGCAGCTTGGATATCGTTAACTATGGCTACACCTTC	CASSLDIVNYGYTF
-	TRBD1	TRBV11-2	TRBJ2-3	TGTGCCAGCAGCTTAGTGACAGGGGGACTAAGCGATACGCAGTATTTT	CASSLVTGGLSDTQYF
-	TRBD1	TRBV5-5	TRBJ1-2	TGTGCCAGCAGCCCCGGCCGACAGGGCGAAGATGGCTACACCTTC	CASSPGRQGEDGYTF
-	-	TRBV7-9	TRBJ1-4	TGTGCCAGCAGCTTACTTGGGGGCCCTAATGAAAAACTGTTTTTT	CASSLLGGPNEKLFF
-	-	TRBV4-1	TRBJ1-4	TGCGCCAGCAGCCAACAGGAGCTTATTGGGAAACTGTTTTTT	CASSQQELIGKLFF
-	-	TRBV5-1	TRBJ1-5	TGCGCCAGCAGCTTGGGACGAAGGAGTCGGGATGGTAGCAATCAGCCCCAGCATTTT	CASSLGRRSRDGSNQPQHF
-	TRBD2	TRBV18	TRBJ2-2	TGTGCCAGCTCCAAGGGAGGGCCTGGGGAGCTGTTTTTT	CASSKGGPGELFF
-	-	TRBV28	TRBJ1-1	TGTGCCAGCAGAGTAACAGGCGCTGAAGCTTTCTTT	CASRVTGAEAFF
-	TRBD1	TRBV19	TRBJ1-5	TGTGCCAGCCTTCGGACAGGGGAGGGCAATCAGCCCCAGCATTTT	CASLRTGEGNQPQHF
-	-	TRBV14	TRBJ1-2	TGTGCCAGCAGCCAATCCGAGGTTGGTGGCTACACCTTC	CASSQSEVGGYTF
-	TRBD1	TRBV19	TRBJ1-4	TGTGCCAGTAGTACCGGACAGGGAGGGTATGCTGAAAAACTGTTTTTT	CASSTGQGGYAEKLFF
-	TRBD1	TRBV27	TRBJ2-1	TGTGCCAGCAGTCCGGGACAGAGCTCCTACAATGAGCAGTTCTTC	CASSPGQSSYNEQFF
-	TRBD2	TRBV12-3/TRBV12-4	TRBJ2-3	TGTGCCAGCAGTTTGAGCGGGAGTGATACGCAGTATTTT	CASSLSGSDTQYF
-	-	TRBV27	TRBJ2-3	TGTGCCAGCAGTGCATCGAACACAGATACGCAGTATTTT	CASSASNTDTQYF
-	-	TRBV19	TRBJ1-5	TGTGCCAGTGGGTCGTTGGGGCCCCAGCATTTT	CASGSLGPQHF
-	-	TRBV11-2	TRBJ1-4	TGTGCCAGCAGCTTATACAGGGCCGGTGAAAAACTGTTTTTT	CASSLYRAGEKLFF
-	-	TRBV27	TRBJ2-7	TGTGCCAGCAGTTCCTACTCCAGGGCCCCCTACGAGCAGTACTTC	CASSSYSRAPYEQYF
-	TRBD2	TRBV6-2/TRBV6-3	TRBJ2-3	TGTGCCAGCAGTTACCCTCGACTAGCGGCTGGTACAGATACGCAGTATTTT	CASSYPRLAAGTDTQYF
-	-	TRBV7-8	TRBJ2-7	TGTGCCAGCAGCTTAGTTCGGGGCGAGCAGTACTTC	CASSLVRGEQYF
-	-	TRBV11-3	TRBJ2-7	TGTGCCAGCAGCCACCAGGCGGAGCAGTACTTC	CASSHQAEQYF
-	-	TRBV3-1/TRBV3-2	TRBJ1-5	TGTGCCAGCAGCAAACAGGGACTGGGCAATCAGCCCCAGCATTTT	CASSKQGLGNQPQHF